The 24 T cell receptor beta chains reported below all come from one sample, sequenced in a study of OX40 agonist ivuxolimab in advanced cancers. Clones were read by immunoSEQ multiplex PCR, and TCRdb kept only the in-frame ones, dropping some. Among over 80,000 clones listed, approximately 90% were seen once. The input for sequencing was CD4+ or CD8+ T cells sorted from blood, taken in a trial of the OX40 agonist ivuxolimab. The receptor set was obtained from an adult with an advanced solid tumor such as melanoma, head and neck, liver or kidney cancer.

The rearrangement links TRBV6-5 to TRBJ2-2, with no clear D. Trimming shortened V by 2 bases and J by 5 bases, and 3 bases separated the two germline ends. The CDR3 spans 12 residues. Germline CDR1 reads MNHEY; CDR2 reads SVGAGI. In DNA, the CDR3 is TGTGCCAGCAGTTACGAAACCGGGGAGCTGTTTTTT. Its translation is CASSYETGELFF.

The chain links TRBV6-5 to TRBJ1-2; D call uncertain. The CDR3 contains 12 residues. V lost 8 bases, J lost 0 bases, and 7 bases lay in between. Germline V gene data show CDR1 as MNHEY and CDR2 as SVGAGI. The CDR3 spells CASWYANYGYTF. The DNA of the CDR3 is TGTGCCAGCTGGTACGCTAACTATGGCTACACCTTC.

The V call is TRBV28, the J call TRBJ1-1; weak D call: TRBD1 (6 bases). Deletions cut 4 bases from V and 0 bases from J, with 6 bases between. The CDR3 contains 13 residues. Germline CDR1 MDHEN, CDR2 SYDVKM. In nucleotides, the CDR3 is TGTGCCAGCAGTTACAGGGTGAACACTGAAGCTTTCTTT. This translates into CASSYRVNTEAFF.

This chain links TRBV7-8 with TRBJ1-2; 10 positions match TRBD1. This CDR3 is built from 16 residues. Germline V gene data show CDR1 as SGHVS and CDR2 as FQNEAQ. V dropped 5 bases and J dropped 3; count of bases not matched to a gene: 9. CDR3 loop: CASSRTTGTGDYGYTF. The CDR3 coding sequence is TGTGCCAGCAGCCGGACTACCGGGACAGGGGACTATGGCTACACCTTC.

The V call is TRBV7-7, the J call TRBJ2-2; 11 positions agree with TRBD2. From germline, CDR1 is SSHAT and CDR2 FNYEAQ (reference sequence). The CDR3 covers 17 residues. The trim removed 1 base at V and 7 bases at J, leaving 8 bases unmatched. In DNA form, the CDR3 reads TGTGCCAGCAGCTTAGAGACTAGCGGGATAACAAACGGGGAGCTGTTTTTT. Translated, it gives CASSLETSGITNGELFF.

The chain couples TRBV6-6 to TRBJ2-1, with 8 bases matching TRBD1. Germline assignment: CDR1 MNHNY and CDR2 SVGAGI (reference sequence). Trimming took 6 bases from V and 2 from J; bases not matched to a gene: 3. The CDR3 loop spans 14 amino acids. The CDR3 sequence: CASSQGAAYNEQFF. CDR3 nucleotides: TGTGCCAGCAGCCAGGGGGCGGCCTACAATGAGCAGTTCTTC.

DNA for the CDR3: TGTGCCAGCAGCTTGGGAGGGAGGTCCACAGATACGCAGTATTTT. Translating it yields CASSLGGRSTDTQYF. The V and J genes are TRBV5-4 and TRBJ2-3; TRBD2 is a possible D gene (6 bases). Trimming pared 0 bases from V and 2 bases from J, leaving 10 bases between. Germline CDR1 and CDR2: SGHNT and YYREEE (reference sequence). This CDR3 is 15 amino acids long. The whole variable domain, remainder taken from reference TRBV5-4 and TRBJ2-3, is ETGVTQSPTHLIKTRGQQVTLRCSSQSGHNTVSWYQQALGQGPQFIFQYYREEENGRGNFPPRFSGLQFPNYSSELNVNALELDDSALYLCASSLGGRSTDTQYFGPGTRLTVL.

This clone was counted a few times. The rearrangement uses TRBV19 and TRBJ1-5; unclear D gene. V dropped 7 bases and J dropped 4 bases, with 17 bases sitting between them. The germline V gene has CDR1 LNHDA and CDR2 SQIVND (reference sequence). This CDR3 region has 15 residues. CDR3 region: CASTPGRVGNQPQHF. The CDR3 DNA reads TGTGCCAGTACTCCTGGAAGGGTTGGGAATCAGCCCCAGCATTTT.

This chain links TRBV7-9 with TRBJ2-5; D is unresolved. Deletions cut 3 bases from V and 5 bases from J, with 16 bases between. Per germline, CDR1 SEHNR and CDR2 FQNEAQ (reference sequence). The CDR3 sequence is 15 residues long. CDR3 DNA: TGTGCCAGCAGCTTGGCCCGTCCTCTGAGGGAGACCCAGTACTTC. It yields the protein CASSLARPLRETQYF.

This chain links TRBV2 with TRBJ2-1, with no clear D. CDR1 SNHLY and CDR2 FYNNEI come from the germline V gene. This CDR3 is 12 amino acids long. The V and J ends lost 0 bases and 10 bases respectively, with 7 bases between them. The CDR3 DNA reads TGTGCCAGCAGTGAAGCAGCTCAAGAGCAGTTCTTC. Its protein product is CASSEAAQEQFF.

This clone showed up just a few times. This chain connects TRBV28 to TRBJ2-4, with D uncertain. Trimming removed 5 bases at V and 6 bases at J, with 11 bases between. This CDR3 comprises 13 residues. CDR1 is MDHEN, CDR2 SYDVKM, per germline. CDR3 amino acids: CASSPEGRNIQYF. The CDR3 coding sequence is TGTGCCAGCAGTCCCGAAGGCCGAAACATTCAGTACTTC.

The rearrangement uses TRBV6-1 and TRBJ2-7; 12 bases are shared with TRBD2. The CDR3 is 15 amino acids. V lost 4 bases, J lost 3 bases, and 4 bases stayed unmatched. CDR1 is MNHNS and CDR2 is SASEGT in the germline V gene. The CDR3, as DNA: TGTGCCAGCAGTGCCCAGACTAGCGGGAGCTACGAGCAGTACTTC. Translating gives CASSAQTSGSYEQYF.

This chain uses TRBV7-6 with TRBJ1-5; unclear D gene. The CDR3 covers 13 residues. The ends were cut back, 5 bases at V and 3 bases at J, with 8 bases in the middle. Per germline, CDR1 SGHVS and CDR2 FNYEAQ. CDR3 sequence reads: CASSPSLNQPQHF. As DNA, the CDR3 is TGTGCCAGCAGCCCGAGCCTCAATCAGCCCCAGCATTTT.

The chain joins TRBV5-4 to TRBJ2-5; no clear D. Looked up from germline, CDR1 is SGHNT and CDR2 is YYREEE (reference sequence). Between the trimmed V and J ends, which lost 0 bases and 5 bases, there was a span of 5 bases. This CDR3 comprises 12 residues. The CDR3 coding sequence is TGTGCCAGCAGCTTGGTCTCGGAGACCCAGTACTTC. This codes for CASSLVSETQYF.

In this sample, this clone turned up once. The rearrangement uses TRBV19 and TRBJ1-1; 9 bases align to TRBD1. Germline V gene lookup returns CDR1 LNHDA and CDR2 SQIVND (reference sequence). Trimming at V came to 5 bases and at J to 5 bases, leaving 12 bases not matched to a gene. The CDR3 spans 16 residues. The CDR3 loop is CASSPSDRGSLTEAFF. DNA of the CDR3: TGTGCCAGTAGTCCTAGCGACAGGGGGTCCTTAACTGAAGCTTTCTTT.

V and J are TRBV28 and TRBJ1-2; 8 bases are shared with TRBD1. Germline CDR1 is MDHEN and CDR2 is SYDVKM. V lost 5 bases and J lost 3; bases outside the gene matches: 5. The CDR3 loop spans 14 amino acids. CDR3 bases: TGTGCCAGCAGTATCAGGGGGCGCGACTATGGCTACACCTTC. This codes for CASSIRGRDYGYTF.

The CDR3 reads CASSLALNDNEQFF. In DNA, the CDR3 is TGTGCCAGCAGCTTGGCTCTTAACGACAATGAGCAGTTCTTC. V usage is TRBV5-5 and J usage is TRBJ2-1; D remains ambiguous. CDR1 and CDR2 from the germline V gene are SGHKS and YYEKEE (reference sequence). The CDR3 extends over 14 amino acids. Trimming pared 0 bases from V and 5 bases from J, leaving 9 bases between.

The CDR3 region has the DNA TGTGCCAGCAGCGAGGGGCAGGATCATACGCAGTATTTT. Translation: CASSEGQDHTQYF. The chain recombines TRBV11-2 with TRBJ2-3; D could derive from TRBD1 or TRBD2 (5 bases each). The V gene lost 5 bases and the J gene lost 7 bases, with 13 bases spanning the gap. The CDR3 is 13 residues long. In germline, CDR1 is SGHAT, CDR2 FQNNGV.

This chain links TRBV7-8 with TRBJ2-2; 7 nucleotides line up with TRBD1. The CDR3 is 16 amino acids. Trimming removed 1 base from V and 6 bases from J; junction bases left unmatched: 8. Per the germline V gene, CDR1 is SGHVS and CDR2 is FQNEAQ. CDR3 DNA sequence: TGTGCCAGCAGCTTAGGGTCGACAGGGACAGCCGGGGAGCTGTTTTTT. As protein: CASSLGSTGTAGELFF.

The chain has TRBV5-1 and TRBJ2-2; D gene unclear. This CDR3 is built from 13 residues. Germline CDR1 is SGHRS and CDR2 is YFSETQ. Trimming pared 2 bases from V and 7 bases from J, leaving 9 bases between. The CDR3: CASSFRRDGELFF. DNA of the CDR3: TGCGCCAGCAGCTTTAGACGTGACGGGGAGCTGTTTTTT.

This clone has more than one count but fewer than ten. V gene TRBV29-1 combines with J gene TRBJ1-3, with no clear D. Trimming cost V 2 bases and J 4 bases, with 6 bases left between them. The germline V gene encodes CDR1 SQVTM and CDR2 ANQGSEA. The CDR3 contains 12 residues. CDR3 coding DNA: TGCAGCGTTGAAAGTCTCGGAAACACCATATATTTT. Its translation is CSVESLGNTIYF. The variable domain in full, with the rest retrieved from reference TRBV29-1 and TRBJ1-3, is SAVISQKPSRDICQRGTSLTIQCQVDSQVTMMFWYRQQPGQSLTLIATANQGSEATYESGFVIDKFPISRPNLTFSTLTVSNMSPEDSSIYLCSVESLGNTIYFGEGSWLTVV.

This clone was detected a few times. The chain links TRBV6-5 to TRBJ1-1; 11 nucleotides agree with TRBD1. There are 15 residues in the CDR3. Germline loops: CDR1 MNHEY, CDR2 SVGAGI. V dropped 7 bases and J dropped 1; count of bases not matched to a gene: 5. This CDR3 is CASTGQGAGNTEAFF. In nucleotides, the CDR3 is TGTGCCAGCACCGGACAGGGGGCGGGGAACACTGAAGCTTTCTTT.

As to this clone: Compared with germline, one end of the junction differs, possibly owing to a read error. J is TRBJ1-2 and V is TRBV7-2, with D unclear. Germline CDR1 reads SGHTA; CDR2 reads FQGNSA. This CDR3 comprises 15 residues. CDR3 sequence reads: CASRFDRSPNYGYTF. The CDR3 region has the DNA TGTGCCAGCCGCTTCGACCGTTCTCCCAACTATGGCTACACCTTC.

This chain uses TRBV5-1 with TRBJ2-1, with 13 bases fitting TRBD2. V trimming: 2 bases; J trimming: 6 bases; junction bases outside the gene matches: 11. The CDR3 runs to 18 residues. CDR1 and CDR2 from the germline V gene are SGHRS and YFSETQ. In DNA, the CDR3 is TGCGCCAGCAGCTTAGGACTAGCGGGAGTTTCCCGGAGCAATGAGCAGTTCTTC. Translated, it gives CASSLGLAGVSRSNEQFF.